This T cell receptor beta chain was obtained from a study of metastatic and nonmetastatic thyroid tumors. Study-level information: Peripheral blood and tumor or nodule samples from malignant and benign thyroid patients were compared.

Each patient came to thyroid surgery without any prior treatment (of any kind). Only a few counts were recorded for this clone. Antigen specificity is unknown. Original processing methods: A classifier of distant metastasis in papillary thyroid cancer was built from CDR3 differences (across clinicopathological groups). With MiXCR, TCRdb called clones anew from the PCR reads. The V and J calls shown here were made by TCRdb, not taken from the authors' results. Of tens of thousands of clones in the sample, about 15% were seen once. Germline values: CDR1 MDHEN, CDR2 SYDVKM. CDR3 length: 15 residues. Trimming cost V 0 bases and J 5 bases, with 14 bases left between them. General study points: Patients with malignant thyroid tumors reportedly had significantly higher TCR beta diversity than those with benign nodules, in blood and tumor.

This sequence originates from a male donor with papillary thyroid cancer or a benign thyroid nodule (not recorded which). Some clones in this sample may be carry-over from other donors' samples. The V and J genes are TRBV28 and TRBJ2-7; a weak D match, TRBD2 (5 bases). Sequencing used blood. The CDR3 sequence: CASSLCRGPDDEQYF. CDR3 in DNA: TGTGCCAGCAGTTTATGTCGGGGTCCGGATGACGAGCAGTACTTC.